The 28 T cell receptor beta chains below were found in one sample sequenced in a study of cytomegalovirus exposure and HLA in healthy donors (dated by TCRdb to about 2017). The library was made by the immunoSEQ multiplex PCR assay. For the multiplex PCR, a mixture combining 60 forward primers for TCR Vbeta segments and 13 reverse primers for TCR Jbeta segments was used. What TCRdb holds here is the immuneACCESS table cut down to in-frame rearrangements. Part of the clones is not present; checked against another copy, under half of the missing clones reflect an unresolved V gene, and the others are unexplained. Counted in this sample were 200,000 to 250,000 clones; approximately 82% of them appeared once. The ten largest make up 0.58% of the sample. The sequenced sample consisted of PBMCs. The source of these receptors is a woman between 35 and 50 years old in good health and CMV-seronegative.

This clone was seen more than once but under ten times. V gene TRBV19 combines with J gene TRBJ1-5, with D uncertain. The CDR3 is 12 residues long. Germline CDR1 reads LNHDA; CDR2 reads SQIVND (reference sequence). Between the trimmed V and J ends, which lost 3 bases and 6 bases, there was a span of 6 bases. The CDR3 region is CASSIGSQPQHF. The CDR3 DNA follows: TGTGCCAGTAGTATCGGGAGTCAGCCCCAGCATTTT.

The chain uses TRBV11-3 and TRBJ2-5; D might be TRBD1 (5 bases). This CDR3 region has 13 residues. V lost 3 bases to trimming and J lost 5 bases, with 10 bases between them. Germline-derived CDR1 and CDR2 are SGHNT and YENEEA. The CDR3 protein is CASSFSGQETQYF. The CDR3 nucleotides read TGTGCCAGCAGCTTTTCAGGGCAGGAGACCCAGTACTTC.

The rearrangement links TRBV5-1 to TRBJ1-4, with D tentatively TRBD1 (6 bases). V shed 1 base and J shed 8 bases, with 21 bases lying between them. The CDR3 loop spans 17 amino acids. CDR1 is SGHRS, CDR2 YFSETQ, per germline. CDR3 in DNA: TGCGCCAGCAGCTTGTCGGGACATCCGGCGGGAGGGGAAAAACTGTTTTTT. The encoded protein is CASSLSGHPAGGEKLFF.

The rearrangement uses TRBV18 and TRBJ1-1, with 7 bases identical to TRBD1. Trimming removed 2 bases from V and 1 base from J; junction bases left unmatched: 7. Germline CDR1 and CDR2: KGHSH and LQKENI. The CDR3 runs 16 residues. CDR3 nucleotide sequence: TGTGCCAGCTCACCAGGACGCTGGACAGGGAACACTGAAGCTTTCTTT. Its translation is CASSPGRWTGNTEAFF.

For the CDR3, the DNA is TGCGCCAGCACGCAGGAACCAACTAGCGTGGATACGCAGTATTTT. This gives the protein CASTQEPTSVDTQYF. The rearrangement uses TRBV5-1 and TRBJ2-3, with 7 bases matching TRBD2. Germline V gene data show CDR1 as SGHRS and CDR2 as YFSETQ. This CDR3 spans 15 amino acids. J gave up 6 bases and V 6 bases, and 13 bases lay outside the gene matches.

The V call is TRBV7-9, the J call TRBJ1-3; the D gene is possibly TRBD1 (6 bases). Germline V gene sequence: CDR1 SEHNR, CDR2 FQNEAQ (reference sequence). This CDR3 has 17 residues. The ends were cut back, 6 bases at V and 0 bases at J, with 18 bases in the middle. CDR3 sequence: CASRRWTDQSSGNTIYF. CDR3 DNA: TGTGCCAGCAGGAGATGGACAGACCAGAGCTCTGGAAACACCATATATTTT.

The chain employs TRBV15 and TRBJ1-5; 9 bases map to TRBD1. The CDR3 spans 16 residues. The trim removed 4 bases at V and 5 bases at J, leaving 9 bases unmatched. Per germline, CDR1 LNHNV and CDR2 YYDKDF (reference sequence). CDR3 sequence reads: CATSTRQGVLDQPQHF. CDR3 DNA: TGTGCCACCAGCACAAGACAGGGGGTTTTGGATCAGCCCCAGCATTTT. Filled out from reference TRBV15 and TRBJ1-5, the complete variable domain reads DAMVIQNPRYQVTQFGKPVTLSCSQTLNHNVMYWYQQKSSQAPKLLFHYYDKDFNNEADTPDNFQSRRPNTSFCFLDIRSPGLGDTAMYLCATSTRQGVLDQPQHFGDGTRLSIL.

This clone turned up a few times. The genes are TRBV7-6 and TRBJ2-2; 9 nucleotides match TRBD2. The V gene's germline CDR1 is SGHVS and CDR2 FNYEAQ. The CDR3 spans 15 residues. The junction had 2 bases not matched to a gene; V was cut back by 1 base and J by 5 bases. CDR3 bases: TGTGCCAGCAGCTTAGGACTAGCGGAGACCGGGGAGCTGTTTTTT. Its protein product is CASSLGLAETGELFF.

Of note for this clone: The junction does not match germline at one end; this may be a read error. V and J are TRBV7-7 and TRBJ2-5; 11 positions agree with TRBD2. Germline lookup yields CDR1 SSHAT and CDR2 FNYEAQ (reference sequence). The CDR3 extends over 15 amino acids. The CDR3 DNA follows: TGTGCTAGCAGCTTAGCGGGGGGGCCTCCAGAGACCCAGTACTTC. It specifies CASSLAGGPPETQYF.

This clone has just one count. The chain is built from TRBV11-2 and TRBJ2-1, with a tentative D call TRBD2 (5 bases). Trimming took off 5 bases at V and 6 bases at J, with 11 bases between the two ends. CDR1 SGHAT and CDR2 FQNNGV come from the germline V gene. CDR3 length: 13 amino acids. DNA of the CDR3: TGTGCCAGCAGCCGATCGGGGTCCAATGAGCAGTTCTTC. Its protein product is CASSRSGSNEQFF.

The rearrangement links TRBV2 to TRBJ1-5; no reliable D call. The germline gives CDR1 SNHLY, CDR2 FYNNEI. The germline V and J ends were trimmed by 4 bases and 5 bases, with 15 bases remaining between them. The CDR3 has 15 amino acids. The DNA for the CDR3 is TGTGCCAGCAGTGGTATTAGAGCCCCTCATCAGCCCCAGCATTTT. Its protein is CASSGIRAPHQPQHF.

CDR3 amino acids: CASSLGGLAGDEQYF. CDR3 sequence (DNA): TGTGCCAGCAGCTTAGGGGGACTAGCGGGGGACGAGCAGTACTTC. The chain couples TRBV7-9 to TRBJ2-7; 14 positions match TRBD2. The ends lost 1 base at V and 5 bases at J; junction bases unmatched: 1. The CDR3 consists of 15 residues. In germline, CDR1 is SEHNR, CDR2 FQNEAQ (reference sequence). Looking up the rest from reference TRBV7-9 and TRBJ2-7 gives the full variable domain: DTGVSQNPRHKITKRGQNVTFRCDPISEHNRLYWYRQTLGQGPEFLTYFQNEAQLEKSRLLSDRFSAERPKGSFSTLEIQRTEQGDSAMYLCASSLGGLAGDEQYFGPGTRLTVT.

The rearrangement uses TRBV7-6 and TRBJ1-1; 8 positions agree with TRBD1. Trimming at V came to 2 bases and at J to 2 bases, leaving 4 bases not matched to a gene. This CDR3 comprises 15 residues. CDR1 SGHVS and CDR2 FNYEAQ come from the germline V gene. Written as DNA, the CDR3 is TGTGCCAGCAGCTTATCCGCAGGGGGCAACACTGAAGCTTTCTTT. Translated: CASSLSAGGNTEAFF.

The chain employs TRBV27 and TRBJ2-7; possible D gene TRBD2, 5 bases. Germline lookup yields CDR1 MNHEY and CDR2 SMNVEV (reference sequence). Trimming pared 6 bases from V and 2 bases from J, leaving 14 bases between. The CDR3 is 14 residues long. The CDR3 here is CASSPGGRTYEQYF. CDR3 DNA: TGTGCCAGCAGCCCCGGAGGTCGGACCTACGAGCAGTACTTC.

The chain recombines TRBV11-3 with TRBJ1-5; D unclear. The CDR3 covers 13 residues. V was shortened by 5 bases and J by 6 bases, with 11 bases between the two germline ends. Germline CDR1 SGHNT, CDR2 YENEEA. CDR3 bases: TGTGCCAGCAGCGCCGGGTTCGGTCAGCCCCAGCATTTT. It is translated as CASSAGFGQPQHF.

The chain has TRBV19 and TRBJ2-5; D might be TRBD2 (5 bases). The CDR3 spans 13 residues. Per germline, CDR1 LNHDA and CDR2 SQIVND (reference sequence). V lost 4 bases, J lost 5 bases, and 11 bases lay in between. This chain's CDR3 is CASSNRREETQYF. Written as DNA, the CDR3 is TGTGCCAGTAGTAACCGAAGGGAGGAGACCCAGTACTTC. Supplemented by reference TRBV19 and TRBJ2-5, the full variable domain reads DGGITQSPKYLFRKEGQNVTLSCEQNLNHDAMYWYRQDPGQGLRLIYYSQIVNDFQKGDIAEGYSVSREKKESFPLTVTSAQKNPTAFYLCASSNRREETQYFGPGTRLLVL.

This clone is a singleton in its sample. CDR3: CSAGQGSYGYTF. In DNA form, the CDR3 reads TGCAGCGCAGGACAGGGTAGCTATGGCTACACCTTC. This sequence joins TRBV29-1 and TRBJ1-2, with 8 bases that match TRBD1. Germline CDR1 reads SQVTM; CDR2 reads ANQGSEA. After removal of 7 bases from V and 4 bases from J, the junction contained 5 bases not matched to a gene. The length of the CDR3 is 12 residues.

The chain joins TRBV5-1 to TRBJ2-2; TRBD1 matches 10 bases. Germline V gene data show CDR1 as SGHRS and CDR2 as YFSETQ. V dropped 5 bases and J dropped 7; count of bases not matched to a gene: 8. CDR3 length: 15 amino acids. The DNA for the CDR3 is TGCGCCAGCAGATTCGGACAGGGGGACGTCGGGGAGCTGTTTTTT. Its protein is CASRFGQGDVGELFF.

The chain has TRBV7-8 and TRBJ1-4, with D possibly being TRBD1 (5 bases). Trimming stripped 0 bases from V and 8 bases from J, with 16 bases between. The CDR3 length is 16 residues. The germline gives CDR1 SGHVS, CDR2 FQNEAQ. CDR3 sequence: CASSLALEGTREKLFF. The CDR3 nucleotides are TGTGCCAGCAGCTTAGCGCTGGAGGGGACTCGGGAAAAACTGTTTTTT.

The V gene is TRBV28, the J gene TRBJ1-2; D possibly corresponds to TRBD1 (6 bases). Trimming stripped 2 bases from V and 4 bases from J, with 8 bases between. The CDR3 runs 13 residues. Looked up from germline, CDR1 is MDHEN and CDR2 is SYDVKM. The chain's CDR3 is CASSLGGAYGYTF. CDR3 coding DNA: TGTGCCAGCAGTTTAGGGGGGGCCTATGGCTACACCTTC.

The CDR3 reads CASSFKRGSTDTQYF. CDR3 in DNA: TGTGCCAGCAGCTTCAAAAGGGGGTCCACAGATACGCAGTATTTT. This chain links TRBV11-2 with TRBJ2-3; D might be TRBD1 (6 bases). The germline CDR1 and CDR2 sequences are SGHAT and FQNNGV. This CDR3 has 15 amino acids. Trimming left V 3 bases short and J 2 bases short, with 12 bases between.

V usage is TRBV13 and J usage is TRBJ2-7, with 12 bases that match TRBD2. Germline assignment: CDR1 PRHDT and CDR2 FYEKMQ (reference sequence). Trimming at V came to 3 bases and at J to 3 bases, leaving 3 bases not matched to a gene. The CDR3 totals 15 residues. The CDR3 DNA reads TGTGCCAGCAGCTTCTCGACTAGCGGGAGCTACGAGCAGTACTTC. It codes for CASSFSTSGSYEQYF. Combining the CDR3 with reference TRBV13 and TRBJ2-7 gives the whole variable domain AAGVIQSPRHLIKEKRETATLKCYPIPRHDTVYWYQQGPGQDPQFLISFYEKMQSDKGSIPDRFSAQQFSDYHSELNMSSLELGDSALYFCASSFSTSGSYEQYFGPGTRLTVT.

The CDR3 DNA is TGTGCCAGCAGGCGGGGGTGGGGTTTGCCAGAGACCCAGTACTTC. Amino acids: CASRRGWGLPETQYF. The rearrangement uses TRBV7-6 and TRBJ2-5; TRBD2 agrees at 7 bases. V lost 6 bases and J lost 4; bases outside the gene matches: 11. CDR1 is SGHVS, CDR2 FNYEAQ, per germline. This CDR3 has 15 amino acids.

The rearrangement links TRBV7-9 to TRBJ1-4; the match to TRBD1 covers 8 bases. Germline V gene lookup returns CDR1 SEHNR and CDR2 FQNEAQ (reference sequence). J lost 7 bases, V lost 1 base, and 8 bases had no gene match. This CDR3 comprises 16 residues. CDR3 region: CASSLDGRGRGEKLFF. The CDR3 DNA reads TGTGCCAGCAGCTTAGACGGCAGGGGGCGCGGTGAAAAACTGTTTTTT.

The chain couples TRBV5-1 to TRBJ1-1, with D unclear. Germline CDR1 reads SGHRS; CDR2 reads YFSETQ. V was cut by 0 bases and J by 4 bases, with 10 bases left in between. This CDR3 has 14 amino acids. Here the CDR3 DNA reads TGCGCCAGCAGCTTGGAACCCTACGCCACTGAAGCTTTCTTT. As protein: CASSLEPYATEAFF.

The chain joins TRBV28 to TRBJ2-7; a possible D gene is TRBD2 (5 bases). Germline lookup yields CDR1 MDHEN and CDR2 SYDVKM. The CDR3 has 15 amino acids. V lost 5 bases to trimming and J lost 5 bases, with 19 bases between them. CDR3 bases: TGTGCCAGCAGTCTCGGGCTTCGGTCGGGGAACGAGCAGTACTTC. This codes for CASSLGLRSGNEQYF.

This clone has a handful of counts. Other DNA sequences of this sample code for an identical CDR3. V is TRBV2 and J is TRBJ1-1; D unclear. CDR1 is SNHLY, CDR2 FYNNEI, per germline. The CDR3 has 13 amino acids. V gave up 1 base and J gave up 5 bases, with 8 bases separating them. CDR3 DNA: TGTGCCAGCAGTGAAGATCGAGGGACTGAAGCTTTCTTT. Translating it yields CASSEDRGTEAFF. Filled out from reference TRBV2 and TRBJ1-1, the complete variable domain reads EPEVTQTPSHQVTQMGQEVILRCVPISNHLYFYWYRQILGQKVEFLVSFYNNEISEKSEIFDDQFSVERPDGSNFTLKIRSTKLEDSAMYFCASSEDRGTEAFFGQGTRLTVV.

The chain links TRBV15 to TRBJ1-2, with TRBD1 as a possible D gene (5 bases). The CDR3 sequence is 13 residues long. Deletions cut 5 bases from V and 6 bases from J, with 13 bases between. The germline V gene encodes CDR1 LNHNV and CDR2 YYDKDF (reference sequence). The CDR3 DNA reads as TGTGCCACCAGCGATGGGACTCGTGATGGCTACACCTTC. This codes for CATSDGTRDGYTF.